This TCR beta chain was observed in a study of graft-versus-host responses after intestinal transplantation (dated by TCRdb to the early 2020s). Background on the whole study: Recipients received multivisceral, liver-intestinal, or isolated intestinal transplants. All recipients received anti-thymocyte globulin induction followed by maintenance tacrolimus and steroids for roughly three years. Bulk TCR-beta CDR3 sequencing was used to track graft-versus-host and host-versus-graft alloreactive T cell clones in the graft, circulation and bone marrow after intestinal transplantation. To identify alloreactive clones, pre-transplant mixed lymphocyte reaction products were sequenced and compared with unstimulated pre-transplant donor and recipient T cells. A cohort of 24 intestinal transplant recipients, including one retransplant, was enrolled, and 3 patients lacking pretransplant specimens were excluded. A peak of at least 4% donor T cells among recipient peripheral blood mononuclear cells was the definition used for donor T cell macrochimerism. Rather than being sequenced by the commercial service, samples from a few later patients were sequenced in-house on an Illumina MiSeq and processed with MiXCR. The investigation overall reported the following: The conclusions were limited by the relatively low number and heterogeneity of the intestinal transplant patients. GvH clones turned up in recipient bone marrow, with some appearing earlier in ileal mucosa or blood, a pattern consistent with an intestinal mucosal origin. Early after transplant, peak levels of circulating GvH clones were associated with declines in HvG clones. In patients with donor T cell macrochimerism, the allografts had high GvH to HvG T cell clonal ratios.

Remarks on this clone: Its antigen target is currently unknown. No base quality information exists; no much larger clone differs at one position.

The CDR3 runs 13 residues from the cysteine to the phenylalanine. Only the CDR3 portion is preserved as DNA: 39 bases, with reading frame beginning at the first base. Reading the germline V gene (reference sequence) gives CDR1 MNHEY and CDR2 SMNVEV. Between the V and J ends, shortened by 5 bases and 1 base respectively, the junction contains 7 bases. In the first month after transplant, blood samples were collected up to 4 times, and after that at least monthly when available. Library construction relied on the immunoSEQ multiplex PCR assay. High-throughput TCR-beta CDR3 sequencing of genomic DNA from most patients was performed by Adaptive Biotechnologies. In the original analysis: Adaptive's ImmunoSEQ software was the source of the TCR sequencing data for about 18 patients, while three other patients were processed with MiXCR and VDJtools. Because the origin of CDR3 nucleotide sequences shared between donor and recipient could not be assigned, those sequences were removed. At least 2-fold expansion over unstimulated cells and a minimum CFSE-low frequency of 0.002% (template counts) or 0.001% (read counts) were required for clones to be classified as alloreactive. A clone was considered mappable if detected in the sequenced pre-transplant spleen, lymph node, or MLR CFSE-low populations of the donor or recipient. The cumulative frequency of alloreactive clones was calculated as a percentage of all sequences, weighted by copy number. This is the immuneACCESS table as TCRdb keeps it, with only in-frame sequences that have V and J called. A part of the clones is gone; compared with another copy, unresolved V genes explain less than half, and the rest is unexplained. V, J and clone size were drawn from that table, and D and trimming were deduced from the DNA. The sample table shows roughly 9,800 clones, and around nine tenths are seen once. Together, the top ten hold over 2% of the sample.

The chain joins TRBV27 to TRBJ2-3, with the D gene not confidently named. This clonotype was obtained from a human patient who received an intestinal transplant, so some T cells may come from the graft donor. This material consisted of PBMCs, taken roughly 42 days after intestinal transplant. For the CDR3, the sequence is CASSDWGTDTQYF. The bases read TGTGCCAGCAGTGACTGGGGCACAGATACGCAGTATTTT.